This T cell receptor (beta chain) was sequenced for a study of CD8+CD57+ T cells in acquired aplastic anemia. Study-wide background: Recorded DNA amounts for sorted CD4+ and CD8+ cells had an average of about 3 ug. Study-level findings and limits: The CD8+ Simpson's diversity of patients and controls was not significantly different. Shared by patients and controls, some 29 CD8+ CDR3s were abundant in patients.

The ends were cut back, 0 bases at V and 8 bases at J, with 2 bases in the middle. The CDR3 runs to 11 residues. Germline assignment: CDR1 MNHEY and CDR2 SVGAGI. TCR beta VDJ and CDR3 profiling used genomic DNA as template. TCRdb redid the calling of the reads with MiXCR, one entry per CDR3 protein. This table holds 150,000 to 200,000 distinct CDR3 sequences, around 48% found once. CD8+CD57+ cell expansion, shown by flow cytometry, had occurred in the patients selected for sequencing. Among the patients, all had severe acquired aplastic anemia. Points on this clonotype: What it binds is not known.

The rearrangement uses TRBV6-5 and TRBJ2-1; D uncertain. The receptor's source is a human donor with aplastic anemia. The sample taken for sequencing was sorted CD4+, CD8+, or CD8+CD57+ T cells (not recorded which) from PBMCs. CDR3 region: CASSYSHEQFF. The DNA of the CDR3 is TGTGCCAGCAGTTACTCTCATGAGCAGTTCTTC.